This TCR beta chain was found in a study of T cell responses to AZD1222 COVID-19 vaccine. Whole-study results and caveats: Epitopes outside B.1.351 and B.1.1.7 mutated regions reportedly drew nearly half of spike TCRs.

CDR3 length equals 13 residues. Germline-derived CDR1 and CDR2 are MNHEY and SVGAGI. The V and J ends lost 6 bases and 0 bases respectively, with 6 bases between them. On this clone itself: Its antigen is not identified.

Clones were sequenced by immunoSEQ multiplex PCR, and TCRdb holds only the in-frame ones, with some missing. The profile shows about 120,000 clones, approximately 86% of them singletons. V gene TRBV6-5 combines with J gene TRBJ1-5, with D tentatively TRBD1 (5 bases). The clonotype comes from an adult in good health. The source material was peripheral blood, sampled on day 0 of AZD1222 vaccination. CDR3 amino acids: CASSQGSNQPQHF. For the CDR3, the DNA is TGTGCCAGCAGCCAGGGTAGCAATCAGCCCCAGCATTTT.